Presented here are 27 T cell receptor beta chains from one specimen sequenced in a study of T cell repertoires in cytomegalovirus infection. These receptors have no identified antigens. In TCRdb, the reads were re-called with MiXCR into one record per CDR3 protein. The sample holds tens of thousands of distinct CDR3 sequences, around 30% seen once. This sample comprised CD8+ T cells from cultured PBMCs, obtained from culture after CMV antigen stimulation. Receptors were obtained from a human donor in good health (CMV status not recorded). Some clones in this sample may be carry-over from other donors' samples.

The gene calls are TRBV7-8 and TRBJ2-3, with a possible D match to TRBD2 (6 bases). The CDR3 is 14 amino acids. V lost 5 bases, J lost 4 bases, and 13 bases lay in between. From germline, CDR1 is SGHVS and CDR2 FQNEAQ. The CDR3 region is CASSPDGRPDTQYF. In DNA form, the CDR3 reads TGTGCCAGCAGCCCCGACGGGAGACCAGATACGCAGTATTTT.

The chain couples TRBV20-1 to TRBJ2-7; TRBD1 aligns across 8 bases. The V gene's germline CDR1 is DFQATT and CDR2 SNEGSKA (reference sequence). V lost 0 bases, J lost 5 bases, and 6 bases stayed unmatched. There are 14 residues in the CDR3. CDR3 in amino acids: CSARDLRGPHEQYF. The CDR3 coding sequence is TGCAGTGCTAGAGATCTCAGGGGGCCCCACGAGCAGTACTTC.

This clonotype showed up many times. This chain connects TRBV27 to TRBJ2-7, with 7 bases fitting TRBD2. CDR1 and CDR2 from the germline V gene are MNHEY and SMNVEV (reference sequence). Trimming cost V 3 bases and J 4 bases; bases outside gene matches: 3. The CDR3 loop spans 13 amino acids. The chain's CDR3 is CASSLSSGYEQYF. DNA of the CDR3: TGTGCCAGCAGTTTGAGTAGCGGGTACGAGCAGTACTTC.

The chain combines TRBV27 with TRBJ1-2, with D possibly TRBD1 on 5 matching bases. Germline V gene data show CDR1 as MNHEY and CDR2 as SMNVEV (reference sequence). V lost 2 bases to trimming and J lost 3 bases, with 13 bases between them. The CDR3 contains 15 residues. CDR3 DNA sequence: TGTGCCAGCAGTTTAAGGGCGCAGGGATACTATGGCTACACCTTC. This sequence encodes CASSLRAQGYYGYTF.

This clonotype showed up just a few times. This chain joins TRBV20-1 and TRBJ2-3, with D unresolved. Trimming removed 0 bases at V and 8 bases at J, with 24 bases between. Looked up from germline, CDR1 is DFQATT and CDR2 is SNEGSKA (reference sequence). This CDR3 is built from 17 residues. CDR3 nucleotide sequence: TGCAGTGCTAGAGATGGTCGCGACCCCATCTCCCCGCTTACGCAGTATTTT. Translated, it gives CSARDGRDPISPLTQYF.

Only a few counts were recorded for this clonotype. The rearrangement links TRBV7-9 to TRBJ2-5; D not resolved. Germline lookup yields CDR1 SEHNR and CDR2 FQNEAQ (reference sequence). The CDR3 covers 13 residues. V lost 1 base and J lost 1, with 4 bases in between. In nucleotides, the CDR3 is TGTGCCAGCAGCTTAGGGACCCAAGAGACCCAGTACTTC. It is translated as CASSLGTQETQYF.

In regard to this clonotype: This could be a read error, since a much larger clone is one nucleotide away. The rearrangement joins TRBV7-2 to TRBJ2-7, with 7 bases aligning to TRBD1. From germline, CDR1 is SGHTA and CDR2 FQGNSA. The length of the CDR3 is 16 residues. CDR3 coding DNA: TGTGTCAGCAGCCCACAGGTCGGCAGGGGGTGGTACGAGCAGTACTTC. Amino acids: CVSSPQVGRGWYEQYF.

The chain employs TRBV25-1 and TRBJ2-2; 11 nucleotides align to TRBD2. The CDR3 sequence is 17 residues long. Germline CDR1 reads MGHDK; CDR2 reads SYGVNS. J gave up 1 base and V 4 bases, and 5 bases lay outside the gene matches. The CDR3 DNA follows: TGTGCCAGCAGTGGGGGACTAGCGGATATGAACACCGGGGAGCTGTTTTTT. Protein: CASSGGLADMNTGELFF.

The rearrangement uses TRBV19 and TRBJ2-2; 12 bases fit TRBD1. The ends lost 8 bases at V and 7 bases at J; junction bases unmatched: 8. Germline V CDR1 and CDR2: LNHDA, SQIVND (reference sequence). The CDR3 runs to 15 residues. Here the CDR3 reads CASLRDRGLLGELFF. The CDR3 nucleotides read TGTGCCAGTTTGCGGGACAGGGGGCTTCTCGGGGAGCTGTTTTTT.

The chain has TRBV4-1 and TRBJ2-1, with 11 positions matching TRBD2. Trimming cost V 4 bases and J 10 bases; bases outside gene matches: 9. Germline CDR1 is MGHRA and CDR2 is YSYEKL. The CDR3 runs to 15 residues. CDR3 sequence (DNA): TGCGCCAGCAGCCCCACTAATCGACTAGCGGGGGAGCAGTTCTTC. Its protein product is CASSPTNRLAGEQFF.

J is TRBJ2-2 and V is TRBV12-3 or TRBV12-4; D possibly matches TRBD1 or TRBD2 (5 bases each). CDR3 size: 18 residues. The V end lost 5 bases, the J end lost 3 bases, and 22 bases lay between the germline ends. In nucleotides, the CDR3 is TGTGCCAGCAGTCCCCCGTGGGCGAGGGGTTCGGACACCGGGGAGCTGTTTTTT. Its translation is CASSPPWARGSDTGELFF.

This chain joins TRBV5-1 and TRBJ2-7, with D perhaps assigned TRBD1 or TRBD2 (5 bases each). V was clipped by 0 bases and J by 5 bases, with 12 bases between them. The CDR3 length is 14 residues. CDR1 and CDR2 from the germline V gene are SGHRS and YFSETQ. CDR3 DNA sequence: TGCGCCAGCAGCTTGGGCGAGGGGACCGACGAGCAGTACTTC. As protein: CASSLGEGTDEQYF.

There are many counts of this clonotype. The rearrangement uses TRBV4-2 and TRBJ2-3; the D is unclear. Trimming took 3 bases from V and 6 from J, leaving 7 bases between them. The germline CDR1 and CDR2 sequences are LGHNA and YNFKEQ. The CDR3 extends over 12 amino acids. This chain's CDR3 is CASSQSQDTQYF. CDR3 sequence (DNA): TGTGCCAGCAGCCAGAGCCAGGATACGCAGTATTTT.

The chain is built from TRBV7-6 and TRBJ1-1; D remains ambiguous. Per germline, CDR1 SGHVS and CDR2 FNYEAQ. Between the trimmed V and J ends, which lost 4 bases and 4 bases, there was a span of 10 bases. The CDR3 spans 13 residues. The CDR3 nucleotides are TGTGCCAGCAGCTCAACCCCGCGCACTGAAGCTTTCTTT. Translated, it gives CASSSTPRTEAFF.

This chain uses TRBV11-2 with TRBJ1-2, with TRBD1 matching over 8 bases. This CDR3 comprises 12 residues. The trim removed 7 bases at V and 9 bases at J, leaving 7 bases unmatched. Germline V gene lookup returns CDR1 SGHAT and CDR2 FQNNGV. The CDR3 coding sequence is TGTGCCAGCAACTCCCGACAGGGGAGCTACACCTTC. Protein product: CASNSRQGSYTF.

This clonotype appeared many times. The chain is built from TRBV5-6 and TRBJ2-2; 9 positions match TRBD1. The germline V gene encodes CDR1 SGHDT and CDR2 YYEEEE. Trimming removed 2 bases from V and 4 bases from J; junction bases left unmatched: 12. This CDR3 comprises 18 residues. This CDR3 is CASSLQGATPRGTGELFF. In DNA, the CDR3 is TGTGCCAGCAGCTTACAGGGGGCCACCCCGAGGGGCACCGGGGAGCTGTTTTTT.

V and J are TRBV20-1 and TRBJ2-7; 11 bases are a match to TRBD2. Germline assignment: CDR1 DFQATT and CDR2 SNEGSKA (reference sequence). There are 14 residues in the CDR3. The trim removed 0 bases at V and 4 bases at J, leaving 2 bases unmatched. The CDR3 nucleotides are TGCAGTGCTAGAGAGATAGCGGGAGGGTACGAGCAGTACTTC. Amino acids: CSAREIAGGYEQYF.

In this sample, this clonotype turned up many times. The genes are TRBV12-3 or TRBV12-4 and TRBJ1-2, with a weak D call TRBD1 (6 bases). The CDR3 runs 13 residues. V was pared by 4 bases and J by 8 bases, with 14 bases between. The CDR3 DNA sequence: TGTGCCAGCAGTTCACAGGGTTTGTGGGGCTACACCTTC. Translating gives CASSSQGLWGYTF.

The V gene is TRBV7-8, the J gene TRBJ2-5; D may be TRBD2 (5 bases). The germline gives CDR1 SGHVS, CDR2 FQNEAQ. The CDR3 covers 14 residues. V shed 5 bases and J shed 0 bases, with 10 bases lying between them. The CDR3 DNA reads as TGTGCCAGCAGCCGTTTCGGGGACCAAGAGACCCAGTACTTC. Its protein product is CASSRFGDQETQYF.

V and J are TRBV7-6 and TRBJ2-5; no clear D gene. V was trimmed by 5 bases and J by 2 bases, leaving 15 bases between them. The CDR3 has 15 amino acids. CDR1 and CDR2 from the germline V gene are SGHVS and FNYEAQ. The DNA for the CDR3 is TGTGCCAGCAGCCAGATGGACGTTAGGCAAGAGACCCAGTACTTC. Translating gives CASSQMDVRQETQYF.

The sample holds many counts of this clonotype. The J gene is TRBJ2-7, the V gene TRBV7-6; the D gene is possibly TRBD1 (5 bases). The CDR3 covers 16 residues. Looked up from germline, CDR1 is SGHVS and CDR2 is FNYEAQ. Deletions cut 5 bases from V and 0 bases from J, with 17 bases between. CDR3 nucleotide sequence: TGTGCCAGCAGCGACTGGGGCAGTGCCTACTCCTACGAGCAGTACTTC. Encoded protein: CASSDWGSAYSYEQYF. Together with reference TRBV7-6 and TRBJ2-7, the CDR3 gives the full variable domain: GAGVSQSPRYKVTKRGQDVALRCDPISGHVSLYWYRQALGQGPEFLTYFNYEAQQDKSGLPNDRFSAERPEGSISTLTIQRTEQRDSAMYRCASSDWGSAYSYEQYFGPGTRLTVT.

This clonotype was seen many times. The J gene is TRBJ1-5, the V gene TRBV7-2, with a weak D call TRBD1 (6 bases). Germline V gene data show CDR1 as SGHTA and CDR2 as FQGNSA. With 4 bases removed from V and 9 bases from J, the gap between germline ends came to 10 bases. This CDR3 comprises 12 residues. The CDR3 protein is CASSSLQGPQHF. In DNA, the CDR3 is TGTGCCAGCAGCTCGCTACAGGGGCCCCAGCATTTT.

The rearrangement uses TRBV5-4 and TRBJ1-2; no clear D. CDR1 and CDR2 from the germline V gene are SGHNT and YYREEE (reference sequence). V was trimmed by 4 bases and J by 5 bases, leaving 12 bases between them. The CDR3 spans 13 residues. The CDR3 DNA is TGTGCCAGCAGCCCTTCCCCCCTATATGGCTACACCTTC. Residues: CASSPSPLYGYTF. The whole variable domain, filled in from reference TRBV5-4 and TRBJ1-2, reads ETGVTQSPTHLIKTRGQQVTLRCSSQSGHNTVSWYQQALGQGPQFIFQYYREEENGRGNFPPRFSGLQFPNYSSELNVNALELDDSALYLCASSPSPLYGYTFGSGTRLTVV.

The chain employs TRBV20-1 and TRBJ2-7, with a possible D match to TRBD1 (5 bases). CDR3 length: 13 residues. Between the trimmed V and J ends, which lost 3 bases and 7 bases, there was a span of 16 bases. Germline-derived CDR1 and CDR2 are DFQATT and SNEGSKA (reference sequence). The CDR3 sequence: CSARRRGTDEQYF. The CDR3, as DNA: TGCAGTGCTAGGAGAAGGGGTACGGATGAGCAGTACTTC.

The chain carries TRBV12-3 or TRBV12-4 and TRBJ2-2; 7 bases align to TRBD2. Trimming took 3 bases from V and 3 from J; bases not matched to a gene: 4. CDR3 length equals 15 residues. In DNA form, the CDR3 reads TGTGCCAGCAGTTTGGTCGCGGGGGACACCGGGGAGCTGTTTTTT. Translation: CASSLVAGDTGELFF.

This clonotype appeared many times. The CDR3 sequence: CASSLRSNYEQYF. In nucleotides, the CDR3 is TGTGCCAGCAGTTTACGGTCCAACTACGAGCAGTACTTC. The chain uses TRBV27 and TRBJ2-7, with D uncertain. This CDR3 has 13 amino acids. Germline V lookup: CDR1 MNHEY, CDR2 SMNVEV (reference sequence). V was shortened by 2 bases and J by 3 bases, with 8 bases between the two germline ends.

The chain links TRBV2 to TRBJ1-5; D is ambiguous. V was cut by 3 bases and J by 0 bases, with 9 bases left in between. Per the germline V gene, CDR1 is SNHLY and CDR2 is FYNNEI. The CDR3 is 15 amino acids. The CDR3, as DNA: TGTGCCAGCAGTGAGCCGGCCGGTAGCAATCAGCCCCAGCATTTT. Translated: CASSEPAGSNQPQHF.